These 21 T cell receptor beta chains share one sample of origin, sequenced in a study of beta chain features in type 1 diabetes listed by TCRdb under 2018. The method behind the library was the immunoSEQ multiplex PCR assay. The entire amount of isolated RNA was reverse transcribed using the High Capacity cDNA Reverse Transcription Kit, so the sequenced TCRB transcripts were expressed ones. TCRdb's version of the immuneACCESS table is confined to in-frame rearrangements and falls short of the full clone set. An unresolved V gene accounts for under half of the shortfall where checked; the remainder is of unknown origin. The sample data list under 25,000 clones, and 50% of these were observed just once. The ten largest account for around 0.45% of the sample. The sample taken for sequencing was stem cell memory CD4+ T cells from blood. The label giving this sample's cell subset or site can be read as: stem cell-like memory CD4+ T cells. These receptors originate from a man younger than 35 in good health.

The gene calls are TRBV25-1 and TRBJ1-2; D uncertain. In germline, CDR1 is MGHDK, CDR2 SYGVNS. The CDR3 spans 13 residues. Deletions cut 3 bases from V and 7 bases from J, with 12 bases between. CDR3 sequence: CASSDFGRGGYTF. CDR3 in DNA: TGTGCCAGCAGTGACTTTGGCCGTGGTGGCTACACCTTC.

V is TRBV18 and J is TRBJ2-5; D possibly corresponds to TRBD1 (6 bases). Per the germline V gene, CDR1 is KGHSH and CDR2 is LQKENI. The CDR3 is 15 residues long. Trimming pared 2 bases from V and 4 bases from J, leaving 14 bases between. The CDR3 coding sequence is TGTGCCAGCTCACCATCGGCAGGGGCAGGAGAGACCCAGTACTTC. This codes for CASSPSAGAGETQYF.

This clone was recorded a few times. The rearrangement links TRBV7-2 to TRBJ2-1; possibly TRBD1 for D (6 bases). The CDR3 consists of 16 residues. Germline V lookup: CDR1 SGHTA, CDR2 FQGNSA. The germline V and J ends were trimmed by 5 bases and 4 bases, with 18 bases remaining between them. The CDR3 DNA is TGTGCCAGCAGCATTCAGACAGGCAATCTTTACAATGAGCAGTTCTTC. Amino acids: CASSIQTGNLYNEQFF.

Notes on this clone: The junction departs from the called germline gene at one end, perhaps through a read error. The chain recombines TRBV28 with TRBJ1-3, with 8 bases fitting TRBD1. Per the germline V gene, CDR1 is MDHEN and CDR2 is SYDVKM. The CDR3 has 14 amino acids. The CDR3: CASSYRTGFRPSAF. The CDR3 DNA reads TGTGCCAGCAGTTACAGGACAGGGTTCCGCCCCTCGGCTTTT.

The genes are TRBV2 and TRBJ2-7; 9 nucleotides line up with TRBD1. This CDR3 has 14 residues. Germline CDR1 reads SNHLY; CDR2 reads FYNNEI. After removal of 4 bases from V and 0 bases from J, the junction contained 1 base not matched to a gene. The CDR3 nucleotides are TGTGCCAGCAGTGCGACAGGGGGCTCCTACGAGCAGTACTTC. It specifies CASSATGGSYEQYF.

The chain employs TRBV5-8 and TRBJ2-5; D is possibly TRBD1 (5 bases). CDR3 length: 18 residues. V gave up 0 bases and J gave up 1 base, with 19 bases separating them. CDR1 is SGHTS, CDR2 YDEGEE, per germline. CDR3 protein: CASSLAGSGIPLQETQYF. The CDR3 DNA reads as TGTGCCAGCAGCTTGGCCGGATCAGGGATACCACTCCAAGAGACCCAGTACTTC.

This clone was recorded a few times. The CDR3 sequence: CASSFQRGVNQETQYF. The CDR3 nucleotides are TGCGCCAGCAGCTTTCAGCGGGGGGTTAACCAAGAGACCCAGTACTTC. V is TRBV5-1 and J is TRBJ2-5, with TRBD2 matching 9 bases. CDR3 length: 16 amino acids. V was pared by 2 bases and J by 0 bases, with 5 bases of the junction left unmatched. Germline V gene lookup returns CDR1 SGHRS and CDR2 YFSETQ.

Only a few counts were recorded for this clone. V and J are TRBV30 and TRBJ2-7; a weak D match, TRBD2 (6 bases). Between the trimmed V and J ends, which lost 3 bases and 3 bases, there was a span of 15 bases. The CDR3 runs 14 residues. Germline V gene data show CDR1 as GTSNPN and CDR2 as SVGIG (reference sequence). In nucleotides, the CDR3 is TGTGCCTGGAGCCCCGGGACTTTGGACTACGAGCAGTACTTC. Translation gives CAWSPGTLDYEQYF.

Judged by abundance, this clone is medium-sized. The genes are TRBV4-3 and TRBJ2-7; tentative D call: TRBD2 (6 bases). The CDR3 spans 17 residues. Germline V gene data show CDR1 as LGHNA and CDR2 as YSLEER. V lost 4 bases and J lost 1, with 20 bases in between. The CDR3 reads CASSRGLGGGTSYEQYF. CDR3 in DNA: TGCGCCAGCAGCCGCGGACTCGGGGGAGGAACGTCCTACGAGCAGTACTTC.

The chain links TRBV7-2 to TRBJ1-2; 10 positions agree with TRBD1. The CDR3 extends over 16 amino acids. After removal of 2 bases from V and 0 bases from J, the junction contained 3 bases not matched to a gene. CDR1 and CDR2 (germline): SGHTA, FQGNSA. CDR3 bases: TGTGCCAGCAGCTTAAGGACAGGGGGTACTAACTATGGCTACACCTTC. Protein sequence: CASSLRTGGTNYGYTF.

The CDR3 here is CATRDTYEQYF. The CDR3 DNA follows: TGTGCCACTCGGGACACCTACGAGCAGTACTTC. J is TRBJ2-7 and V is TRBV6-5; D might be TRBD1 (6 bases). Germline-derived CDR1 and CDR2 are MNHEY and SVGAGI. This CDR3 spans 11 amino acids. The V end was cut by 10 bases, the J end by 2 bases, with 9 bases between.

The table lists this clone with a few counts. The V call is TRBV29-1, the J call TRBJ2-7, with TRBD2 matching 8 bases. Per the germline V gene, CDR1 is SQVTM and CDR2 is ANQGSEA. The CDR3 spans 13 residues. The junction had 11 bases not matched to a gene; V was cut back by 7 bases and J by 6 bases. The CDR3 nucleotides are TGCAGCGGTGGGACGGTCGGGGGGGGCGAGCAGTACTTC. It codes for CSGGTVGGGEQYF.

The chain recombines TRBV23-1 with TRBJ2-5; TRBD1 matches 8 bases. The J call may be wrong; the DNA end is better matched by TRBJ2-7. TRBV23-1 is designated an ORF whose function remains uncertain. This CDR3 has 18 residues. In DNA, the CDR3 is TGCGCCAGCAGTCCCCCGAGGGACAGGCCTACCAGCTCCTACGAGCAGTACTTC. This sequence encodes CASSPPRDRPTSSYEQYF.

This clone was found a few times. The chain links TRBV29-1 to TRBJ2-1; 8 nucleotides agree with TRBD2. With 8 bases clipped from V and 5 bases from J, the junction kept 11 bases outside the gene matches. The CDR3 length is 14 residues. CDR1 is SQVTM, CDR2 ANQGSEA, per germline. The chain's CDR3 is CSTTQRETNNEQFF. The CDR3 DNA reads TGCAGCACGACCCAGCGGGAGACAAACAATGAGCAGTTCTTC.

The chain combines TRBV4-1 with TRBJ2-3, with 8 bases fitting TRBD2. This CDR3 is 16 amino acids long. The V segment lost 4 bases and the J segment 0 bases; nucleotides outside the gene matches: 6. Germline V CDR1 and CDR2: MGHRA, YSYEKL. The CDR3 DNA reads as TGCGCCAGCAGCCGAGTAGCTAGCGGGAGCACAGATACGCAGTATTTT. Translating it yields CASSRVASGSTDTQYF.

This chain uses TRBV7-3 with TRBJ1-2, with a tentative D call TRBD1 (5 bases). The CDR3 runs 15 residues. The V end lost 2 bases, the J end lost 5 bases, and 15 bases lay between the germline ends. CDR1 is SGHTA, CDR2 FQGTGA, per germline. DNA of the CDR3: TGTGCCAGCAGCTTACTCCCAGGGATAGGGTATGGCTACACCTTC. Amino acid sequence: CASSLLPGIGYGYTF. Full variable domain (rest looked up from reference TRBV7-3 and TRBJ1-2): GAGVSQTPSNKVTEKGKYVELRCDPISGHTALYWYRQSLGQGPEFLIYFQGTGAADDSGLPNDRFFAVRPEGSVSTLKIQRTERGDSAVYLCASSLLPGIGYGYTFGSGTRLTVV.

The genes are TRBV5-4 and TRBJ2-5; 11 nucleotides agree with TRBD2. Germline CDR1 SGHNT, CDR2 YYREEE (reference sequence). After removal of 0 bases from V and 2 bases from J, the junction contained 6 bases not matched to a gene. The CDR3 runs 17 residues. The CDR3, as DNA: TGTGCCAGCAGCTTGGGAGGTAGCGGGAGGGGGCAAGAGACCCAGTACTTC. As protein: CASSLGGSGRGQETQYF.

This clone was counted only a few times. V and J are TRBV2 and TRBJ2-7; D possibly corresponds to TRBD2 (6 bases). Trimming removed 8 bases at V and 2 bases at J, with 13 bases between. The CDR3 runs 13 residues. Germline values: CDR1 SNHLY, CDR2 FYNNEI. The CDR3 region is CASGGDRAYEQYF. The CDR3 DNA follows: TGTGCCAGCGGAGGGGACCGCGCCTACGAGCAGTACTTC.

This sequence joins TRBV5-1 and TRBJ1-5, with 7 bases fitting TRBD1. CDR3 length equals 13 residues. J gave up 5 bases and V 3 bases, and 2 bases lay outside the gene matches. From germline, CDR1 is SGHRS and CDR2 YFSETQ. Here the CDR3 reads CASSSQGDQPQHF. DNA of the CDR3: TGCGCCAGCAGCTCGCAGGGGGATCAGCCCCAGCATTTT.

This clone was seen more than once but under ten times. The rearrangement links TRBV9 to TRBJ2-7; 11 bases fit TRBD1. CDR3 size: 16 residues. CDR1 and CDR2 (germline): SGDLS, YYNGEE. J gave up 3 bases and V 3 bases, and 8 bases lay outside the gene matches. CDR3 DNA: TGTGCCAGCAGCGCCAGGCCGGGACAGGGGGTCTACGAGCAGTACTTC. This gives the protein CASSARPGQGVYEQYF.

The chain combines TRBV4-2 with TRBJ2-1; 9 nucleotides agree with TRBD2. CDR3 length equals 16 residues. Trimming took 4 bases from V and 3 from J; bases not matched to a gene: 7. The germline gives CDR1 LGHNA, CDR2 YNFKEQ. In DNA form, the CDR3 reads TGTGCCAGCAGCCGAGGGCGCGGGGGGGGCTACAATGAGCAGTTCTTC. Residues: CASSRGRGGGYNEQFF.